This T cell receptor (beta chain) originates from a study of blood T cell repertoires in COVID-19. In the study overall: Sample material is recorded as cDNA or gDNA derived from T cells, B-cell-depleted T cells, or PBMCs.

This clone was observed a single time. V was pared by 0 bases and J by 6 bases, with 3 bases of the junction left unmatched. Germline CDR1 SGDLS, CDR2 YYNGEE. This CDR3 contains 16 residues. This table comes from immunoSEQ multiplex PCR, and its TCRdb copy is limited to in-frame clones, with some not included. This sample yields roughly 110,000 clones, of which roughly 84% are seen a single time; about 1.3% belongs to the top ten. The receptor comes from a man aged 35-49 years with acute or convalescent COVID-19. The rearrangement uses TRBV9 and TRBJ2-2; TRBD2 matches 12 bases. Sequencing was carried out using peripheral blood. The CDR3 nucleotides are TGTGCCAGCAGCGTAGGACTAGCGGGGGCACCCGGGGAGCTGTTTTTT. Translated, it gives CASSVGLAGAPGELFF.